These T cell receptor beta chains were read from a single sample in a study of identical twins. One entry per CDR3 protein results from TCRdb running MiXCR on the 5' RACE reads. The data contain some 500,000 distinct CDR3 sequences, 13% to 15% of them singletons. The same sample was also used in a study of yellow fever vaccine responses in identical twins.

The sample comprised CD4+ T cells sorted from blood. All receptors come from a woman under 30 in good health. Both conserved end residues are part of each CDR3. D genes are given only for firm matches. Rows give clone size only sometimes, using once, few, many, or a class for an expanded clone.

d_gene	j_gene	abundance	v_gene	CDR3nt	CDR3aa
NA	TRBJ2-7	NA	TRBV7-9	TGTGCCAGCAGCTCGATCGGACCCACCTACGAGCAGTACTTC	CASSSIGPTYEQYF
NA	TRBJ2-3	few	TRBV30	TGTGCCTGGAGGGCGGTGGATACGCAGTATTTT	CAWRAVDTQYF
TRBD1	TRBJ1-2	few	TRBV20-1	TGCAGTGCTAGAGATACCCATCGACAGGGTTATGGCTACACCTTC	CSARDTHRQGYGYTF
TRBD2	TRBJ2-3	NA	TRBV6-1	TGTGCCAGTCAACGGGCGGGGGGGCCGGCAGATACGCAGTATTTT	CASQRAGGPADTQYF
NA	TRBJ2-3	NA	TRBV6-2/TRBV6-3	TGTGCCAGCATCTCGGCCCACAGCACAGATACGCAGTATTTT	CASISAHSTDTQYF
NA	TRBJ2-5	few	TRBV29-1	TGCAGCGCTCCACAGGGAAACCAAGAGACCCAGTACTTC	CSAPQGNQETQYF
NA	TRBJ1-2	NA	TRBV20-1	TGCAGTGCTAGAGAGGACAGTATCTATGGCTACACCTTC	CSAREDSIYGYTF
NA	TRBJ2-6	few	TRBV6-5	TGTGCCAGCAGTTACTCAGGGGCCTCTGGGGCCAACGTCCTGACTTTC	CASSYSGASGANVLTF
TRBD2	TRBJ2-2	NA	TRBV18	TGTGCCAGCTCAAGACTAGCCCCCGGGGAGCTGTTTTTT	CASSRLAPGELFF
NA	TRBJ1-2	few	TRBV7-9	TGTGCCAGCAGCGGGTGGGGCAGGGAGAGAAACCGCTATGGCTACACCTTC	CASSGWGRERNRYGYTF
NA	TRBJ2-7	NA	TRBV29-1	TGCAGCGTTGAATCGTTAAGGGGGTCTTCCTACGAGCAGTACTTC	CSVESLRGSSYEQYF
NA	TRBJ2-6	many	TRBV20-1	TGCAGTGCTCCGACTAGTTCTGGGGCCAACGTCCTGACTTTC	CSAPTSSGANVLTF
TRBD1	TRBJ2-7	NA	TRBV2	TGTGCCAGCAGTGATCAGCGGACAGGGTGGGGGAACGAGCAGTACTTC	CASSDQRTGWGNEQYF
NA	TRBJ1-1	NA	TRBV27	TGTGCCAGCAGTTTAAGGCAGTTGAACACTGAAGCTTTCTTT	CASSLRQLNTEAFF